This T cell receptor beta chain is drawn from a study of blood T cell repertoires in COVID-19. As for the study in general: Both acute and convalescent COVID-19 samples were obtained from the United States, Italy and Spain. T cells, B-cell-depleted T cells, or PBMCs supplied cDNA or gDNA.

This clone occurred once. Under the authors' procedure: By means of reference gene primer amplification, nucleated cell counts were estimated. Measured with immunoSEQ multiplex PCR; TCRdb has only the in-frame clones, and not every one. The V and J calls and clone size come from that table; D and trimming were worked out from the DNA. The table has 240,000 or so clones, over 70% seen once. Germline CDR1 is MNHNY and CDR2 is SVGAGI (reference sequence). With 6 bases removed from V and 4 bases from J, the gap between germline ends came to 15 bases. The CDR3 is made up of 14 amino acids. The source material was peripheral blood. This clonotype was sampled from a woman aged 80 or over with acute or convalescent COVID-19. The genes are TRBV6-6 and TRBJ1-2; possible D gene TRBD1, 6 bases. CDR3 nucleotide sequence: TGTGCCAGCAGCCACCGACAGGACCCCTATGGCTACACCTTC. It specifies CASSHRQDPYGYTF.